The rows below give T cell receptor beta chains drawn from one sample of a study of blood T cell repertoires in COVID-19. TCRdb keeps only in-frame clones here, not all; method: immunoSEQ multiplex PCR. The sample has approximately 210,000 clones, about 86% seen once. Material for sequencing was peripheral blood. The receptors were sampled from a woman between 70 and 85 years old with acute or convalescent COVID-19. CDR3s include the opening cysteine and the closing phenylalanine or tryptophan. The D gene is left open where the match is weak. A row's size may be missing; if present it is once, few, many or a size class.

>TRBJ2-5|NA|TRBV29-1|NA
TGCAGCGTTGCAGGGGTGACAGCTACCCAAGAGACCCAGTACTTC
CSVAGVTATQETQYF
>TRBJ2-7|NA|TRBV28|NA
TGTGCCATTATGGGACAGATCCGAGGCCGGCTAGCGGGCACCTACGAGCAGTACTTC
CAIMGQIRGRLAGTYEQYF
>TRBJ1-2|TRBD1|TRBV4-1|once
TGCGCCAGCAGCCAAGCCGGGACAGGGGGTTACTATGGCTACACCTTC
CASSQAGTGGYYGYTF
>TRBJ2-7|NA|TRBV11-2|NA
TGTGCCAGCAGCTTAGTACGGGGTTTCGACGAGCAGTACTTC
CASSLVRGFDEQYF
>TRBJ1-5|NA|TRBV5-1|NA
TGCGCCAGCAGCTTGCGACCACAGGGAGGGGATCAGCCCCAGCATTTT
CASSLRPQGGDQPQHF
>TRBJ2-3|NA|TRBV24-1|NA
TGTGCCACCAGTGAACAAACGAGGGCGGGGATAGATACGCAGTATTTT
CATSEQTRAGIDTQYF
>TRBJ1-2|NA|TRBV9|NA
TGTGCCAGCAGCGTAGGAGCGGGGGAAGCTAACTATGGCTACACCTTC
CASSVGAGEANYGYTF
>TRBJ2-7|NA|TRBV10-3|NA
TGTGCCGCCGCACAGGGCGCTTTACGTAAAGAGCAGTACTTC
CAAAQGALRKEQYF
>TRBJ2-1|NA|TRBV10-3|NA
TGTGCCATCAGCCTCGACAATGAGCAGTTCTTC
CAISLDNEQFF
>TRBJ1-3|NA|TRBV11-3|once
TGTGCCAGCAGCACCCGATGGAGCTCTGGAAACACCATATATTTT
CASSTRWSSGNTIYF
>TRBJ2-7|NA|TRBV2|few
TGTGCCAGCAGGGACGACAGGAAAGGTTACGAGCAGTACTTC
CASRDDRKGYEQYF
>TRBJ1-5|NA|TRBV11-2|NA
TGTGCCAGCAGTCGAGAGCGGGGGCAGCCCCAGCATTTT
CASSRERGQPQHF
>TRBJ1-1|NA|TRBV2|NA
TGTGCCAGCAGAGGACAGCCAGGGAACACTGAAGCTTTCTTT
CASRGQPGNTEAFF
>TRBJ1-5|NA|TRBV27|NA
TGTGCCAGCAGTTTCATCGGGGGGTCCCAGCATTTT
CASSFIGGSQHF
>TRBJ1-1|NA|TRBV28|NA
TGTGCCAGCAGGATCCCAGGGGTCTCGGGGAACACTGAAGCTTTCTTT
CASRIPGVSGNTEAFF
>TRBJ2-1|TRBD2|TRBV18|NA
TGTGCCAGCTCACCACAAGAGACTAGCGGGAATGAGCAGTTCTTC
CASSPQETSGNEQFF
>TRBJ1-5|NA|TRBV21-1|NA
TGTGCCAGCAGCGTCCCCACAGGGGGCAATCAGCCCCAGCATTTT
CASSVPTGGNQPQHF
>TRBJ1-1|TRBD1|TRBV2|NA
TGTGCCAGCAGTCCCGTGGGACAGGGCGGCACTGAAGCTTTCTTT
CASSPVGQGGTEAFF
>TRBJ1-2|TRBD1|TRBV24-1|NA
TGTGCCACCAGTAAAAAGACAGGGGACGGCTACACCTTC
CATSKKTGDGYTF
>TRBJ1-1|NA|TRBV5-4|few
TGTGCCAGCAGGCTTGACAGCGTCTCGGCGAACACTGAAGCTTTCTTT
CASRLDSVSANTEAFF
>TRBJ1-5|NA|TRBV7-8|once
TGTGCCAGCAGCCCGGGAGGTCAGCCCCAGCATTTT
CASSPGGQPQHF
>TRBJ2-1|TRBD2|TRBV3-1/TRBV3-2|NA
TGTGCCAGCAGAAGGCTAGCGGCCCCTTACAATGAGCAGTTCTTC
CASRRLAAPYNEQFF
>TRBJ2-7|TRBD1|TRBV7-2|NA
TGTGCCAGCAGCTTAGACAGGGGACGATACGAGCAGTACTTC
CASSLDRGRYEQYF
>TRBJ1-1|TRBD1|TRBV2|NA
TGTGCCAGCCGGGGACAGATGAACACTGAAGCTTTCTTT
CASRGQMNTEAFF
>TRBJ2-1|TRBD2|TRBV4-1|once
TGCGCCAGCAGCCTCGGAGAAGGTAGCGGGAGGTCGAATGAGCAGTTCTTC
CASSLGEGSGRSNEQFF
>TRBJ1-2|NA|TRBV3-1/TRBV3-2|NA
TGTGCCAGCGGCCCCAGGGGTTCCCCTAGCGGCTACACCTTC
CASGPRGSPSGYTF
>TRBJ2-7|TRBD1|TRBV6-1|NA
TGTGCCAGCAGTGAAAGGGACAGGGGCTACGAGCAGTACTTC
CASSERDRGYEQYF
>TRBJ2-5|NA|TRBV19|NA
TGTGCCAGTAGTAAATCGACTAGTAGTCTTTGGGAGACCCAGTACTTC
CASSKSTSSLWETQYF
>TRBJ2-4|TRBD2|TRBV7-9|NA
TGTGCCAGCGGCCGGGGGGGCGGAAGCATTCAGTACTTC
CASGRGGGSIQYF
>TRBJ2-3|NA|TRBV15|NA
TGTGCCACCAGCAGAGAGGCCCCGCCACAAGATACGCAGTATTTT
CATSREAPPQDTQYF
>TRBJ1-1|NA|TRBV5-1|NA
TGCGCCAGCAGCTTGTTACCAGGCCGTAACACTGAAGCTTTCTTT
CASSLLPGRNTEAFF
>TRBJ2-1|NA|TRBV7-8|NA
TGTGCCAGCGGGAGTTATGGGGGGTACAATGAGCAGTTCTTC
CASGSYGGYNEQFF
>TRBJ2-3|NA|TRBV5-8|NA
TGTGCCAGCAGCTTACTAGCAGGAGCGGATACGCAGTATTTT
CASSLLAGADTQYF
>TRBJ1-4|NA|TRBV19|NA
TGTGCCAGTACCCTAGCCCTACGACAGGCAAGTCATGAAAAACTGTTTTTT
CASTLALRQASHEKLFF
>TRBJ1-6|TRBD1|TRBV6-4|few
TGTGCCAGCAGTAGACAAACAGGGGATAATTCACCCCTCCACTTT
CASSRQTGDNSPLHF
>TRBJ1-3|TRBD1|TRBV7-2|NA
TGTGCCAGCAGCGCCTACAGGGGAACTGGAAACACCATATATTTT
CASSAYRGTGNTIYF
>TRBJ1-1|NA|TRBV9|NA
TGTGCCAGCAGCGTAACCCCAGGATTCGGAGCTTTCTTT
CASSVTPGFGAFF
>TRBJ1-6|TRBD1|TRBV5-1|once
TGCGCCAGCAGCAGATGGACAGGGGCAACGAACCCACCCCTCCACTTT
CASSRWTGATNPPLHF
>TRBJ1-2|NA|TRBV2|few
TGTGCCAGCAGCAGGGGATCGGGCTACACCTTC
CASSRGSGYTF
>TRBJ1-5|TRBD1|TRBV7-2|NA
TGTGCCAGCAGCCCCGGGGACAGGGGTAATCAGCCCCAGCATTTT
CASSPGDRGNQPQHF
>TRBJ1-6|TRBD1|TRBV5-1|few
TGCGCCAGCAGCTCATCGACAGGGAATTCACCCCTCCACTTT
CASSSSTGNSPLHF
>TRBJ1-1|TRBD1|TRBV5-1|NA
TGCGCCAGCAACCCCGGGACAGGGTCGGCTGAAGCTTTCTTT
CASNPGTGSAEAFF
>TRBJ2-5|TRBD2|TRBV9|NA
TGTGCCAGCAGCCTACACGGACTAGCGGCCCAAGAGACCCAGTACTTC
CASSLHGLAAQETQYF
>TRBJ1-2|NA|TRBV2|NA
TGTGCCAGCAGTCCAACTCGACCCTCGGGCTATGGCTACACCTTC
CASSPTRPSGYGYTF
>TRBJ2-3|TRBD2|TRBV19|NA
TGTGCCAGTAGTATGAGCGGGGGGGCCGGGGATACGCAGTATTTT
CASSMSGGAGDTQYF
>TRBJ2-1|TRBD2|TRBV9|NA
TGTGCCAGCAGCGTAGAGGCAGGACCCGGCGGGAGGGCCGGACACAATGAGCAGTTCTTC
CASSVEAGPGGRAGHNEQFF
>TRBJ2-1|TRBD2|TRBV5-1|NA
TGCGCCAGCAGCTTACCCAGCGGGACGGATAATATCAAGGCGAGCTCCTACAATGAGCAGTTCTTC
CASSLPSGTDNIKASSYNEQFF
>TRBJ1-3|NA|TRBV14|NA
TGTGCCAGCAGACGGGGAGGGTCTGGAAACACCATATATTTT
CASRRGGSGNTIYF
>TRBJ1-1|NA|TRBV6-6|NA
TGTGCCAGCAGTTACTCCGGGGGGAACACTGAAGCTTTCTTT
CASSYSGGNTEAFF
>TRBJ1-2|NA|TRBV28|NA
TGTGCCAGCAGCGTAGGGGGTAAGGGGATTCCTAACTATGGCTACACCTTC
CASSVGGKGIPNYGYTF
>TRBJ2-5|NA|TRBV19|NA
TGTGCCAGTAGTACCCTCAGGGGAGAGACCCAGTACTTC
CASSTLRGETQYF
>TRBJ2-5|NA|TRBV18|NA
TGTGCCAGCTCACCCGGAGAAGGAGGTGGAGAGACCCAGTACTTC
CASSPGEGGGETQYF
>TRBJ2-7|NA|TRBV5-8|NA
TGTGCCAGCAGCTTGGTGGGTTTGGGAGAACCGCAGTACTTC
CASSLVGLGEPQYF
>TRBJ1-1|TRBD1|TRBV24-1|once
TGTGCCACCAGTGGTCAACAGGGGGTGCACACTGAAGCTTTCTTT
CATSGQQGVHTEAFF
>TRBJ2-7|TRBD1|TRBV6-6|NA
TGTGCCAGCAGTTACTCGAGACAGGGGGCGAGGGAGCAGTACTTC
CASSYSRQGAREQYF
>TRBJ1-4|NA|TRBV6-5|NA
TGTGCCAGCAGTTACCTCCAGGGGCGCGAAAAACTGTTTTTT
CASSYLQGREKLFF
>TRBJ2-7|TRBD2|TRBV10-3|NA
TGTGCCATCAGTGAAGTCCTAGCGGGCGAACGCGAGCAGTACTTC
CAISEVLAGEREQYF
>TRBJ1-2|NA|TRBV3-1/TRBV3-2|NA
TGTGCCAGCAGCCAACAGGGCCGTGGCTACACCTTC
CASSQQGRGYTF
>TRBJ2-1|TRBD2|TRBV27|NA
TGTGCCAGCAGTCCCCCCAGGCTAGCGGGGTACAATGAGCAGTTCTTC
CASSPPRLAGYNEQFF